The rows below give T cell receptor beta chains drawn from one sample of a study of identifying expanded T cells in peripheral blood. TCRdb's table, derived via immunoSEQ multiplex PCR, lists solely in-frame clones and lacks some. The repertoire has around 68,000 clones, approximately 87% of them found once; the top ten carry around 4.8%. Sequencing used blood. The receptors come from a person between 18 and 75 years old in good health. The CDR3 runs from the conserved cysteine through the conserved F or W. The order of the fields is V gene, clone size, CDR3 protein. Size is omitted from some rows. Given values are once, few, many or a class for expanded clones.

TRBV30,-,CAWIPRIAYGYTF
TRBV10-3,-,CAISESLTSVPVDTQYF
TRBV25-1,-,CASSEYRAGMKEKLFF
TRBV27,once,CASRDRGKKQFF
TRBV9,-,CASSVDDYNEQFF
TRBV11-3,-,CASRPGQGYTGELFF
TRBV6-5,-,CASSLFRNSYNEQFF
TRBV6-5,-,CASSWDRYQPQHF
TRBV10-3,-,CAISESMDSDYGYTF
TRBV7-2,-,CASRNRDRGSAPPFF
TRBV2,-,CASSEAAGYTEQYF
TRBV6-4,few,CASSDKDRDNEQFF
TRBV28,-,CASSLWGLGNTIYF
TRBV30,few,CAWSPGTYQPQHF
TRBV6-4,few,CASSPTGTGDYNEQFF
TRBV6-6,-,CASSSLAGGWTDTQYF
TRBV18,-,CASSPRQGTGELFF
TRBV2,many,CASGPYEQYF
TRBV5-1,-,CASSPENPNQPQHF
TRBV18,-,CASSPEATSSYEQYF
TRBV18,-,CASSPKLAGGGTYNEQFF
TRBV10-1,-,CASSYGTSNTEAFF
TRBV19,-,CASSADGGANQPQHF
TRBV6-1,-,CASSEEGTSEQFF
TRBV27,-,CASSPDRARMETQYF
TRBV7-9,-,CASTQTANTEAFF
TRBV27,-,CASSLLGADTQYF
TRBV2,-,CASGLNVNTEAFF
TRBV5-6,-,CASSHNIASYGYTF
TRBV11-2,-,CASSLSGTGDYEQYF
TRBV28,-,CASVGTYEQYF
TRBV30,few,CAWSGRENQPQHF
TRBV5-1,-,CASSLGTGTFEAFF
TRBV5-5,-,CASSFGTGTQETQYF
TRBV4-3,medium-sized,CASSQEIGKDEQYF
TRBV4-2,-,CASSQDQSGGANEQFF
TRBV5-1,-,CASSLRLVGATSTDTQYF
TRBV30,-,CAWSVTPGANVLTF